What follows is one T cell receptor (beta chain) and its context. Antigen: not known. The length of the CDR3 is 13 residues. Trimming took off 2 bases at V and 4 bases at J, with 11 bases between the two ends. Germline V gene sequence: CDR1 GTSNPN, CDR2 SVGIG (reference sequence). The sample is drawn from a study of cytomegalovirus exposure and HLA in healthy donors. In the study overall: Of some 360 genotyped donors, around 84% clustered with self-reported Caucasian donors.

Study-wide results and limits: Clonal expansion, a later analysis showed, was greater in HLA-associated TCR beta chains than in equally common others.

The PCR used 60 Vbeta and 13 Jbeta primers. Clones were read by immunoSEQ multiplex PCR, and TCRdb kept only the in-frame ones, dropping some. Of 200,000 or so clones listed, 84% are singletons. The V and J genes are TRBV30 and TRBJ1-2; D remains ambiguous. The TCR sequence derives from a boy under 18 in good health and CMV-seronegative. Sequencing input: PBMCs. In DNA, the CDR3 is TGTGCCTGGAGTAGCGGACGGTCCTATGGCTACACCTTC. Its translation is CAWSSGRSYGYTF.